Listed below are T cell receptor beta chains from one sample, sequenced in a study of T cell repertoires in ileal Crohn's disease. The table came from immunoSEQ multiplex PCR; TCRdb's copy has only in-frame clones and leaves some out. The data contain approximately 4,000 clones, about 76% of them seen just once; the ten biggest clones take up 20% to 25%. Sequences were obtained from ileal tissue. Receptor source: an adult with Crohn's disease. Each CDR3 is given with its conserved first and last residue. D genes are given only for firm matches. Part of the rows lack a size; the others show once, few, many or a class for expanded clones.

clone_size: few
j_call: TRBJ2-7
v_call: TRBV20-1
d_call: NA
cdr3_nt: TGCAGTGCGAACCTAGATCGCGAGCAGTACTTC
cdr3_aa: CSANLDREQYF

clone_size: NA
j_call: TRBJ1-2
v_call: TRBV19
d_call: NA
cdr3_nt: TGTGCCAGTAGCCCCCGGGGCTATGGCTACACCTTC
cdr3_aa: CASSPRGYGYTF

clone_size: NA
j_call: TRBJ2-1
v_call: TRBV29-1
d_call: TRBD1
cdr3_nt: TGCAGCGTTCTCTTTTCCCTTGGACAGGGAAGTTTCGAGCCGGGCAATGAGCAGTTCTTC
cdr3_aa: CSVLFSLGQGSFEPGNEQFF

clone_size: NA
j_call: TRBJ1-1
v_call: TRBV5-1
d_call: NA
cdr3_nt: TGCGCCAGCAGCTTGGACGGGAATGAAGCTTTCTTT
cdr3_aa: CASSLDGNEAFF

clone_size: few
j_call: TRBJ1-5
v_call: TRBV19
d_call: NA
cdr3_nt: TGTGCCAGTAGTATGCCGGGAACGGGCAATCAGCCCCAGCATTTT
cdr3_aa: CASSMPGTGNQPQHF

clone_size: NA
j_call: TRBJ1-2
v_call: TRBV5-6
d_call: NA
cdr3_nt: TGTGCCAGCAGCCTCGGGACTGGTGGCTACACCTTC
cdr3_aa: CASSLGTGGYTF

clone_size: NA
j_call: TRBJ2-3
v_call: TRBV5-6
d_call: NA
cdr3_nt: TGTGCCAGCAGCTTGCGGTTCAGGGCTGTGACAGATACGCAGTATTTT
cdr3_aa: CASSLRFRAVTDTQYF

clone_size: NA
j_call: TRBJ2-1
v_call: TRBV25-1
d_call: NA
cdr3_nt: TGTGCCAGCAGTGCCAGCGGCGGCTCCTACAATGAGCAGTTCTTC
cdr3_aa: CASSASGGSYNEQFF

clone_size: NA
j_call: TRBJ2-3
v_call: TRBV9
d_call: NA
cdr3_nt: TGTGCCAGCAGCGTAAGGGGCGCGGCAGATACGCAGTATTTT
cdr3_aa: CASSVRGAADTQYF

clone_size: NA
j_call: TRBJ2-5
v_call: TRBV29-1
d_call: NA
cdr3_nt: TGCAGCGTTGAAACAGAGTACCAAGAGACCCAGTACTTC
cdr3_aa: CSVETEYQETQYF

clone_size: NA
j_call: TRBJ2-5
v_call: TRBV6-6
d_call: NA
cdr3_nt: TGTGCCAGCACAATTCGGGAGACCCAGTACTTC
cdr3_aa: CASTIRETQYF

clone_size: NA
j_call: TRBJ2-3
v_call: TRBV2
d_call: NA
cdr3_nt: TGTGCCAGCAGTGCGAATGGAGGTTTGGATACGCAGTATTTT
cdr3_aa: CASSANGGLDTQYF

clone_size: few
j_call: TRBJ2-2
v_call: TRBV7-2
d_call: TRBD2
cdr3_nt: TGTGCCAGCAGCTTATTTTCAGGGAGGGAGACCGGGGAGCTGTTTTTT
cdr3_aa: CASSLFSGRETGELFF

clone_size: NA
j_call: TRBJ1-2
v_call: TRBV7-8
d_call: NA
cdr3_nt: TGTGCCAGCAGCTTACAACCGGGAAACTATGGCTACACCTTC
cdr3_aa: CASSLQPGNYGYTF

clone_size: NA
j_call: TRBJ1-1
v_call: TRBV11-1
d_call: NA
cdr3_nt: TGTGCCAGCAGCTTAGCGCAGGGGTCTTTGAACACTGAAGCTTTCTTT
cdr3_aa: CASSLAQGSLNTEAFF

clone_size: NA
j_call: TRBJ2-1
v_call: TRBV11-3
d_call: TRBD2
cdr3_nt: TGTGCCAGCAGCTTAGGAGGAATGTCGGGGGGGGCGTACAATGAGCAGTTCTTC
cdr3_aa: CASSLGGMSGGAYNEQFF

clone_size: NA
j_call: TRBJ2-5
v_call: TRBV11-2
d_call: NA
cdr3_nt: TGTGCCAGCAGCTTAGTCCCGGCGGGACAAGAGACCCAGTACTTC
cdr3_aa: CASSLVPAGQETQYF

clone_size: NA
j_call: TRBJ2-3
v_call: TRBV5-4
d_call: TRBD2
cdr3_nt: TGTGCCAGCAGCGGGGGACTAGCGGGAGTGGGGAGCACAGATACGCAGTATTTT
cdr3_aa: CASSGGLAGVGSTDTQYF

clone_size: once
j_call: TRBJ2-1
v_call: TRBV11-2
d_call: NA
cdr3_nt: TGTGCCAGCAGCCCAATACGGGACTTGAACAATGAGCAGTTCTTC
cdr3_aa: CASSPIRDLNNEQFF

clone_size: NA
j_call: TRBJ1-1
v_call: TRBV28
d_call: NA
cdr3_nt: TGTGCCAGCAGTTTACTAGAGATGAACACTGAAGCTTTCTTT
cdr3_aa: CASSLLEMNTEAFF

clone_size: once
j_call: TRBJ2-3
v_call: TRBV5-1
d_call: TRBD1
cdr3_nt: TGCGCCAGCAGCCCGGGACAGATTACTGATACGCAGTATTTT
cdr3_aa: CASSPGQITDTQYF

clone_size: few
j_call: TRBJ2-1
v_call: TRBV29-1
d_call: TRBD2
cdr3_nt: TGCAGCCATGGACTAGCGGGGTGGAATGAGCAGTTCTTC
cdr3_aa: CSHGLAGWNEQFF

clone_size: NA
j_call: TRBJ2-7
v_call: TRBV28
d_call: NA
cdr3_nt: TGTGCCAGCAGTAAGGAGGCCGGCGAGCAGTACTTC
cdr3_aa: CASSKEAGEQYF

clone_size: NA
j_call: TRBJ2-2
v_call: TRBV7-3
d_call: TRBD2
cdr3_nt: TGTGCCAGCAGCTCGGGGGGGCACACCGGGGAGCTGTTTTTT
cdr3_aa: CASSSGGHTGELFF

clone_size: once
j_call: TRBJ2-4
v_call: TRBV5-6
d_call: NA
cdr3_nt: TGTGCCAGCAGCTTGGCAGGGGCTCAAAACATTCAGTACTTC
cdr3_aa: CASSLAGAQNIQYF

clone_size: NA
j_call: TRBJ1-4
v_call: TRBV27
d_call: NA
cdr3_nt: TGTGCCAGCAGGTTAGGCGGGTTTCTCAATGAAAAACTGTTTTTT
cdr3_aa: CASRLGGFLNEKLFF

clone_size: NA
j_call: TRBJ2-1
v_call: TRBV6-6
d_call: TRBD2
cdr3_nt: TGTGCCAGCAGTTATTTGGGACTAGCGCAGTGGGATGAGCAGTTCTTC
cdr3_aa: CASSYLGLAQWDEQFF

clone_size: NA
j_call: TRBJ2-1
v_call: TRBV7-3
d_call: TRBD2
cdr3_nt: TGTGCCAGCAGCTCTTGGACTAGCGGGATGAGTGAGCAGTTCTTC
cdr3_aa: CASSSWTSGMSEQFF

clone_size: NA
j_call: TRBJ2-3
v_call: TRBV9
d_call: NA
cdr3_nt: TGTGCCAGCAGCGTTTTGACCGCCGGGGATACGCAGTATTTT
cdr3_aa: CASSVLTAGDTQYF

clone_size: NA
j_call: TRBJ1-1
v_call: TRBV11-1
d_call: NA
cdr3_nt: TGTGCCAGCAGCTACAAGAACACTGAAGCTTTCTTT
cdr3_aa: CASSYKNTEAFF

clone_size: NA
j_call: TRBJ1-1
v_call: TRBV29-1
d_call: NA
cdr3_nt: TGCAGCGTGGTACTGAGCGTGAACACTGAAGCTTTCTTT
cdr3_aa: CSVVLSVNTEAFF

clone_size: NA
j_call: TRBJ2-2
v_call: TRBV15
d_call: NA
cdr3_nt: TGTGCCACCAGCAGCAGGGGTGGCACCGGGGAGCTGTTTTTT
cdr3_aa: CATSSRGGTGELFF

clone_size: NA
j_call: TRBJ2-7
v_call: TRBV7-2
d_call: TRBD2
cdr3_nt: TGTGCCAGCAGCTTAGGACTAGCGGGAGAGCAGTACTTC
cdr3_aa: CASSLGLAGEQYF

clone_size: few
j_call: TRBJ2-7
v_call: TRBV27
d_call: NA
cdr3_nt: TGTGCCAGCAGTTTAGAGGCGGGATACGAGCAGTACTTC
cdr3_aa: CASSLEAGYEQYF

clone_size: NA
j_call: TRBJ2-5
v_call: TRBV6-5
d_call: NA
cdr3_nt: TGTGCCAGCAGTTACTCCCGGACGGGGGCCCAGTACTTC
cdr3_aa: CASSYSRTGAQYF

clone_size: once
j_call: TRBJ2-7
v_call: TRBV5-1
d_call: NA
cdr3_nt: TGCGCCAGCAGCTTGGGGACAGTCTTCTACGAGCAGTACTTC
cdr3_aa: CASSLGTVFYEQYF

clone_size: NA
j_call: TRBJ2-7
v_call: TRBV28
d_call: TRBD2
cdr3_nt: TGTGCCAGCACTAGAACTAGCGGGGGCTACGAGCAGTACTTC
cdr3_aa: CASTRTSGGYEQYF

clone_size: NA
j_call: TRBJ2-7
v_call: TRBV4-1
d_call: TRBD1
cdr3_nt: TGCGCCAGCAGCCAAGGACAGGGGGGCGAGCAGTACTTC
cdr3_aa: CASSQGQGGEQYF

clone_size: NA
j_call: TRBJ1-2
v_call: TRBV2
d_call: TRBD1
cdr3_nt: TGTGCCAGCATCCCTCTCCTCCGGGACAGCCATACCTTC
cdr3_aa: CASIPLLRDSHTF

clone_size: NA
j_call: TRBJ2-7
v_call: TRBV30
d_call: NA
cdr3_nt: TGTGCCTGGAGTCTAGACAGAAACGAGCAGTACTTC
cdr3_aa: CAWSLDRNEQYF

clone_size: NA
j_call: TRBJ2-2
v_call: TRBV11-2
d_call: NA
cdr3_nt: TGTGCCAGCAGTGCACCGGCGACGGGCACCGGGGAGCTGTTTTTT
cdr3_aa: CASSAPATGTGELFF